Sequencing of this TCR beta chain was carried out in a study of cytomegalovirus exposure and HLA in healthy donors. Overall study context: Inside one of the first data releases sat 75 million to 100 million unique TCRs taken from HLA-typed donors. Study-wide points: Confirmation was obtained in vitro that a few CMV-associated chains are specific for CMV antigens.

It was with 60 Vbeta and 13 Jbeta primers that the PCR ran. Here immunoSEQ multiplex PCR was the method, and the copy in TCRdb shows in-frame clones only, minus some. Among roughly 120,000 clones listed, 74% were seen once. To note about this clone: Its antigen is unidentified.

Trimming cost V 5 bases and J 0 bases, with 14 bases left between them. Germline CDR1 LGHNA, CDR2 YSLEER. The length of the CDR3 is 16 residues. V gene TRBV4-3 combines with J gene TRBJ1-5; D is uncertain. The TCR comes from a woman between 45 and 65 years old in good health and CMV-seropositive. The specimen was PBMCs. The CDR3, as DNA: TGCGCCAGCAGCGGGAGGTATAAAACTAGCAATCAGCCCCAGCATTTT. Protein product: CASSGRYKTSNQPQHF.